What follows are 14 T cell receptor beta chains derived from one specimen sequenced in a study of beta chain features in type 1 diabetes. Study-wide findings and caveats: Researchers report that Type 1 diabetes patients had moderately but significantly shorter TCRB CDR3s across all four CD4+ subsets.

Their antigens are not known. Every isolated RNA sample was fully reverse transcribed, so sequencing captured expressed TCRB transcripts. The protocol was immunoSEQ multiplex PCR, while the TCRdb copy is restricted to in-frame clones and leaves out a portion. Altogether under 300,000 clones are present, roughly 14% being singletons, with the ten largest covering approximately 0.018%. The sequencing input was naive CD4+ T cells from blood. The receptors originated from a man between 25 and 39 years old with type 1 diabetes.

The J gene is TRBJ1-1, the V gene TRBV7-2; 7 nucleotides line up with TRBD1. The CDR3 covers 16 residues. After removal of 1 base from V and 1 base from J, the junction contained 6 bases not matched to a gene. CDR1 is SGHTA, CDR2 FQGNSA, per germline. The CDR3, as DNA: TGTGCCAGCAGCTTAGGGCCGGGACAGCCGAACACTGAAGCTTTCTTT. The encoded protein is CASSLGPGQPNTEAFF.

J is TRBJ2-3 and V is TRBV5-1; TRBD1 matches 10 bases. With 4 bases clipped from V and 4 bases from J, the junction kept 3 bases outside the gene matches. Germline V gene sequence: CDR1 SGHRS, CDR2 YFSETQ. The CDR3 is made up of 14 amino acids. The CDR3 sequence: CASSLGQGSDTQYF. As DNA, the CDR3 is TGCGCCAGCAGCCTGGGACAGGGGTCAGATACGCAGTATTTT.

This clone was observed once. The chain has TRBV25-1 and TRBJ1-1; the D gene is possibly TRBD1 (5 bases). Germline CDR1 MGHDK, CDR2 SYGVNS. The CDR3 runs to 13 residues. V lost 2 bases and J lost 4, with 8 bases in between. This CDR3 reads CASSEQGFTEAFF. Here the CDR3 DNA reads TGTGCCAGCAGTGAACAGGGTTTCACTGAAGCTTTCTTT.

The sample holds a few counts of this clone. CDR3 DNA sequence: TGTGCCAGCAGCCCACCGGGACAGGGGGCTCGAGATACGCAGTATTTT. It yields the protein CASSPPGQGARDTQYF. This chain connects TRBV6-6 to TRBJ2-3, with 12 bases fitting TRBD1. CDR1 MNHNY and CDR2 SVGAGI come from the germline V gene (reference sequence). Trimming removed 6 bases from V and 5 bases from J; junction bases left unmatched: 9. The CDR3 contains 16 residues.

This rearrangement joins TRBV28 to TRBJ1-2, with 8 nucleotides matching TRBD1. Germline CDR1 and CDR2: MDHEN and SYDVKM. V dropped 5 bases and J dropped 5; count of bases not matched to a gene: 4. The CDR3 contains 13 residues. CDR3 sequence (DNA): TGTGCCAGCAGTGCAGGGGGCGGGTATGGCTACACCTTC. Amino acid sequence: CASSAGGGYGYTF.

In its sample, this clone was seen a few times. An end of the junction differs from the germline gene, which may be a read error. The chain is built from TRBV30 and TRBJ2-3, with TRBD1 matching over 10 bases. There are 13 residues in the CDR3. Per the germline V gene, CDR1 is GTSNPN and CDR2 is SVGIG (reference sequence). In DNA, the CDR3 is TGTGCCTGGCCCCAACCCGGGACAGGGGTTCCTAATTTT. Amino acid sequence: CAWPQPGTGVPNF.

This clone was recorded a few times. The CDR3 here is CASSSEGRTSGQETQYF. The DNA for the CDR3 is TGTGCCAGCAGCTCAGAGGGCCGGACTAGCGGCCAAGAGACCCAGTACTTC. This chain uses TRBV11-2 with TRBJ2-5; 10 bases agree with TRBD2. CDR1 and CDR2 from the germline V gene are SGHAT and FQNNGV. CDR3 length: 17 residues. The J segment lost 1 base and the V segment lost 4 bases, leaving 9 bases of the junction unmatched. Full variable domain (outside the CDR3, taken from reference TRBV11-2 and TRBJ2-5): EAGVAQSPRYKIIEKRQSVAFWCNPISGHATLYWYQQILGQGPKLLIQFQNNGVVDDSQLPKDRFSAERLKGVDSTLKIQPAKLEDSAVYLCASSSEGRTSGQETQYFGPGTRLLVL.

The chain has TRBV5-5 and TRBJ2-3; a possible D gene is TRBD1 (5 bases). CDR1 SGHKS and CDR2 YYEKEE come from the germline V gene (reference sequence). V lost 5 bases and J 4 bases, leaving 17 bases between the germline ends. The CDR3 has 15 amino acids. The CDR3, as DNA: TGTGCCAGCAGTCAGGTTGGGGCGAGTGCAGATACGCAGTATTTT. This gives the protein CASSQVGASADTQYF.

This clone showed up just a few times. The J gene is TRBJ2-3, the V gene TRBV18; 8 bases map to TRBD2. Germline V gene lookup returns CDR1 KGHSH and CDR2 LQKENI. J was trimmed by 0 bases and V by 6 bases; bases with no gene match: 5. The CDR3 sequence is 15 residues long. The CDR3 reads CASSSQRGSTDTQYF. The DNA of the CDR3 is TGTGCCAGCTCGTCTCAGCGGGGGAGCACAGATACGCAGTATTTT.

The V call is TRBV2, the J call TRBJ2-3; possibly TRBD2 for D (6 bases). The CDR3 runs to 13 residues. V lost 4 bases and J lost 3, with 8 bases in between. The germline CDR1 and CDR2 sequences are SNHLY and FYNNEI. The CDR3 here is CASSGGVTDTQYF. CDR3 DNA: TGTGCCAGCAGTGGGGGGGTTACAGATACGCAGTATTTT.

This clone was picked up a small number of times. This chain joins TRBV11-2 and TRBJ2-3; the D gene is possibly TRBD1 (6 bases). Trimming removed 2 bases from V and 2 bases from J, with 8 bases in between. The length of the CDR3 is 14 residues. Germline lookup yields CDR1 SGHAT and CDR2 FQNNGV. This chain's CDR3 is CASSLRTATDTQYF. In DNA form, the CDR3 reads TGTGCCAGCAGCTTAAGGACAGCCACAGATACGCAGTATTTT.

The chain employs TRBV19 and TRBJ1-1, with D unresolved. Germline lookup yields CDR1 LNHDA and CDR2 SQIVND (reference sequence). The CDR3 is 13 amino acids. The V and J ends lost 2 bases and 1 base respectively, with 5 bases between them. The CDR3 spells CASSIRENTEAFF. For the CDR3, the DNA is TGTGCCAGTAGTATAAGAGAGAACACTGAAGCTTTCTTT. Full variable domain (outside the CDR3, taken from reference TRBV19 and TRBJ1-1): DGGITQSPKYLFRKEGQNVTLSCEQNLNHDAMYWYRQDPGQGLRLIYYSQIVNDFQKGDIAEGYSVSREKKESFPLTVTSAQKNPTAFYLCASSIRENTEAFFGQGTRLTVV.

This chain joins TRBV7-2 and TRBJ2-5; a possible D gene is TRBD2 (6 bases). The CDR3 covers 13 residues. V lost 3 bases to trimming and J lost 3 bases, with 8 bases between them. Germline V gene sequence: CDR1 SGHTA, CDR2 FQGNSA. CDR3 in amino acids: CASSFEREETQYF. In DNA, the CDR3 is TGTGCCAGCAGCTTCGAGCGGGAAGAGACCCAGTACTTC. Variable domain in full (rest from reference TRBV7-2 and TRBJ2-5): GAGVSQSPSNKVTEKGKDVELRCDPISGHTALYWYRQSLGQGLEFLIYFQGNSAPDKSGLPSDRFSAERTGGSVSTLTIQRTQQEDSAVYLCASSFEREETQYFGPGTRLLVL.

The chain employs TRBV7-9 and TRBJ2-1, with no clear D. Trimming pared 5 bases from V and 4 bases from J, leaving 12 bases between. The germline CDR1 and CDR2 sequences are SEHNR and FQNEAQ (reference sequence). The CDR3 runs to 14 residues. CDR3 nucleotide sequence: TGTGCCAGCAGCACCTCCGACGGGTACAATGAGCAGTTCTTC. This encodes CASSTSDGYNEQFF.